This T cell receptor beta chain was obtained from a study of blood T cell repertoires in COVID-19. Study in general: Nucleic acid was either cDNA or gDNA, and it came from T cells, B-cell-depleted T cells, or PBMCs.

TCRdb's table, derived via immunoSEQ multiplex PCR, lists solely in-frame clones and lacks some. In the table there are 250,000 to 300,000 clones, about 86% of which are singletons. The CDR3 sequence is 17 residues long. V lost 6 bases to trimming and J lost 4 bases; unmatched junction nucleotides: 10. CDR1 MNHEY and CDR2 SVGEGT come from the germline V gene. In this sample, this clone turned up a few times. Allocation to cohorts depended on clinical history reported by the participants. The chain couples TRBV6-2 or TRBV6-3 to TRBJ2-7, with TRBD2 identical over 15 bases. Sequencing used PBMCs or T cells enriched from blood (not recorded which). This sequence was found in a man in his fifties or sixties who had recovered from COVID-19. CDR3 in amino acids: CASSRRGLAGGLYEQYF. In nucleotides, the CDR3 is TGTGCCAGCAGCCGTAGAGGACTAGCGGGAGGGCTGTACGAGCAGTACTTC.